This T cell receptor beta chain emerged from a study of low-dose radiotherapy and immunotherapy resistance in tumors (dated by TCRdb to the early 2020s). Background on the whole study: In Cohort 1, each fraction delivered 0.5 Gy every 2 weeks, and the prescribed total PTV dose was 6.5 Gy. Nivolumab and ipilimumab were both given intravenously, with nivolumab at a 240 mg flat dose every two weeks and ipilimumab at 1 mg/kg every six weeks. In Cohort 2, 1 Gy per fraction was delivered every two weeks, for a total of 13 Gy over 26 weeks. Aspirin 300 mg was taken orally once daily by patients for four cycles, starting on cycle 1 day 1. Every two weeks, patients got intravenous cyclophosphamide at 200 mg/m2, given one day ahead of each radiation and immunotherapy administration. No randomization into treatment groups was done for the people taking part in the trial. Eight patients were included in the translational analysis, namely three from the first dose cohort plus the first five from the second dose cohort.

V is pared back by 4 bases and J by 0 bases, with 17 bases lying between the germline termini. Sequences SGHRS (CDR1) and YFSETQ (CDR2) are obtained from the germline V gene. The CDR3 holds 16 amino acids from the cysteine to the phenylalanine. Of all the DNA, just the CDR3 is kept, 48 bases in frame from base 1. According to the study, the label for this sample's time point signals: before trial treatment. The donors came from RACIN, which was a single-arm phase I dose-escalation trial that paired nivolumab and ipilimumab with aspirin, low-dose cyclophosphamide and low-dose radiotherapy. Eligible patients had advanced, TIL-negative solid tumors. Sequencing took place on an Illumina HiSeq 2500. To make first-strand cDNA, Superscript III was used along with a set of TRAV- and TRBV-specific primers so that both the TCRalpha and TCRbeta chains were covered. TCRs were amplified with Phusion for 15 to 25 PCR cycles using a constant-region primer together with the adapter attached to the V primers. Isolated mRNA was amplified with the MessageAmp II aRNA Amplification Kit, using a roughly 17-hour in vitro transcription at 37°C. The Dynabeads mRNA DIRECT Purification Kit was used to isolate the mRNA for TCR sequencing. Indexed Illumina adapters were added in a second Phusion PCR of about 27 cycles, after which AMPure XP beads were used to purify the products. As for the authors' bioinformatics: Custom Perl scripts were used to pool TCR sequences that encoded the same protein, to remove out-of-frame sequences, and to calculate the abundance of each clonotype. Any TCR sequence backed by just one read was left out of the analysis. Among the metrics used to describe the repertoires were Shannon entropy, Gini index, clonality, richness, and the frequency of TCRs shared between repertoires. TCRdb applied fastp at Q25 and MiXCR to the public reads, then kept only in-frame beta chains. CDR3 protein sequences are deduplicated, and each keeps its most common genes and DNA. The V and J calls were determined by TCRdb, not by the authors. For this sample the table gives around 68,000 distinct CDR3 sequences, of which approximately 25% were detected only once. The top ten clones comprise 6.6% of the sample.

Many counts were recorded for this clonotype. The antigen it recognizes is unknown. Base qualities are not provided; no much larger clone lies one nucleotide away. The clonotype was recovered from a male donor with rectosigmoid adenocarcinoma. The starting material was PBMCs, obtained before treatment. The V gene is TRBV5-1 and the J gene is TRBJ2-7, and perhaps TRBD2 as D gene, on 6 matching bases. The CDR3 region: CASSGGTPRSSYEQYF. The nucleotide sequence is TGCGCCAGCAGCGGGGGGACTCCCAGGAGCTCCTACGAGCAGTACTTC.